This TCR beta chain was found in a study of shared clonotypes between healthy human individuals. Broader study findings: Blood was the sole source, and tissue repertoires probably differ.

A word on this clone: Its target is unknown.

The V end lost 1 base, the J end lost 4 bases, and 4 bases lay between the germline ends. Germline CDR1 SNHLY, CDR2 FYNNEI. The CDR3 consists of 12 residues. Using immunoSEQ multiplex PCR, the repertoire was profiled, and TCRdb retains in-frame clones only, with some absent. In the table there are around 180,000 clones, about 93% of which are singletons. The source is a woman aged 25-40 years in good health. Sample: naive CD4+ T cells sorted from blood. Subset noted: CD45RA+ positively selected. This rearrangement joins TRBV2 to TRBJ2-5; no reliable D call. DNA for the CDR3: TGTGCCAGCAGTGAAGAGGGAGAGACCCAGTACTTC. As protein: CASSEEGETQYF.